This paragraph reports one T cell receptor (beta chain). Its target is unknown. The sample belongs to a study of CXCR3-negative and CXCR3-positive naive CD8 T cells. Study-wide results and caveats: CXCR3 levels fell partly with cryopreservation; most assays relied on fresh PBMCs. Within a donor, both naive subsets shared TRBV-TRBJ usage, unlike memory cells. Diversity was high in both naive subsets and much lower in memory cells. Surface CD5 was comparable between naive subsets; TCR strength was inferred from TRB CDR3 properties.

The study made its TRB cDNA libraries by 5' RACE, adding UMI labels. From the 5' RACE reads, TCRdb lists one entry per CDR3 protein and no DNA. The sample has about 56,000 distinct CDR3 sequences, and its top ten clones hold roughly 20%. The receptor's source is a human donor in good health. Some clones in this sample may be carry-over from other donors' samples. Sequenced material: memory CD8+ T cells from blood.

CDR3 loop: CSVVAENTEAFF. The V and J genes are TRBV29-1 and TRBJ1-1. The CDR3 sequence is 12 residues long. Germline values: CDR1 SQVTM, CDR2 ANQGSEA.